These T cell receptor beta chains were read from a single sample in a study of T-cell memory formation after mild COVID-19. MiXCR, applied by TCRdb to the 5' RACE reads, yields one record per CDR3 protein. The sample shows around 35,000 distinct CDR3 sequences, 7.5% to 8% of them seen only once. The sequenced sample consisted of PBMCs or a T cell subset sorted from them (not recorded which). The receptors originated from a man between 18 and 29 years old who had mild COVID-19 (a few samples of this study predate the infection). Cell type and time point are not known. CDR3s include the opening cysteine and the closing phenylalanine or tryptophan. A D gene is named only where the DNA matches it firmly. The size field is filled for only some rows; it gives once, few, many or a size class.

V	size	J	D	length	CDR3	DNA
TRBV7-8	many	TRBJ2-3	TRBD2	14	CASSLGGGSYTQYF	TGTGCCAGCAGCTTAGGCGGGGGGAGTTATACGCAGTATTTT
TRBV2	NA	TRBJ1-6	NA	15	CASSEGRLHNSPLHF	TGTGCCAGCAGTGAGGGCAGGCTACATAATTCACCCCTCCACTTT
TRBV7-8	many	TRBJ2-7	NA	13	CASSSNDYYEQYF	TGTGCCAGCAGCTCAAATGACTACTACGAGCAGTACTTC
TRBV12-3/TRBV12-4	many	TRBJ1-2	NA	12	CASSLVSFSYTF	TGTGCCAGCAGTTTGGTTTCCTTCAGCTACACCTTC
TRBV18	NA	TRBJ1-5	NA	15	CASSPPGQGPQPQHF	TGTGCCAGCTCACCACCGGGGCAGGGCCCTCAGCCCCAGCATTTT
TRBV5-1	many	TRBJ2-5	TRBD2	14	CASSLTLAEETQYF	TGCGCCAGCAGCTTGACCCTAGCGGAAGAGACCCAGTACTTC
TRBV12-3/TRBV12-4	NA	TRBJ1-3	NA	15	CASSPRAHSGNTIYF	TGTGCCAGCAGTCCTCGGGCCCACTCTGGAAACACCATATATTTT
TRBV18	NA	TRBJ1-1	NA	17	CASSLNGGGRGTTEAFF	TGTGCCAGCTCACTAAATGGAGGGGGGCGCGGAACCACTGAAGCTTTCTTT
TRBV7-8	many	TRBJ2-6	NA	18	CASSTRLDLASGANVLTF	TGTGCCAGCAGCACACGACTAGACCTCGCCTCTGGGGCCAACGTCCTGACTTTC
TRBV7-9	many	TRBJ1-1	NA	15	CASSSRGTLDTEAFF	TGTGCCAGCAGCTCTCGTGGGACGTTAGACACTGAAGCTTTCTTT
TRBV4-1	many	TRBJ2-3	NA	13	CASSLSSSDTQYF	TGCGCCAGCAGCCTGAGCAGTTCAGATACGCAGTATTTT
TRBV7-9	many	TRBJ2-1	NA	14	CASSPYGDYNEQFF	TGTGCCAGCAGCCCATACGGGGATTACAATGAGCAGTTCTTC
TRBV19	many	TRBJ1-1	TRBD1	14	CATRQGPQPPEAFF	TGTGCCACTCGACAGGGGCCGCAACCACCTGAAGCTTTCTTT
TRBV5-6	many	TRBJ2-1	NA	14	CASSFGHYRGEQFF	TGTGCCAGCAGCTTTGGTCATTATCGGGGTGAGCAGTTCTTC
TRBV20-1	many	TRBJ1-1	NA	14	CSARRRGPSTEAFF	TGCAGTGCTAGACGGCGGGGCCCGAGCACTGAAGCTTTCTTT
TRBV6-2/TRBV6-3	few	TRBJ2-1	TRBD1	17	CASTGQVKLSGYNEQFF	TGTGCCAGCACGGGACAGGTTAAACTCTCGGGCTACAATGAGCAGTTCTTC
TRBV7-3	many	TRBJ2-1	TRBD1	15	CASSLNRGSYNEQFF	TGTGCCAGCAGCTTAAACAGGGGCTCCTACAATGAGCAGTTCTTC
TRBV29-1	many	TRBJ1-1	NA	11	CSVEGYTEAFF	TGCAGCGTTGAGGGGTACACTGAAGCTTTCTTT
TRBV5-1	NA	TRBJ2-6	NA	15	CASSLRESGANVLTF	TGCGCCAGCAGCCTCAGGGAGTCTGGGGCCAACGTCCTGACTTTC
TRBV5-1	many	TRBJ1-2	TRBD1	14	CASSPSGGDYGYTF	TGCGCCAGCAGCCCATCAGGGGGGGACTATGGCTACACCTTC
TRBV28	many	TRBJ1-3	NA	13	CASSDSGGNTIYF	TGTGCCAGCAGTGACTCGGGCGGAAACACCATATATTTT
TRBV11-2	many	TRBJ2-2	NA	15	CASSLDTANTGELFF	TGTGCCAGCAGCTTAGATACAGCGAACACCGGGGAGCTGTTTTTT
TRBV12-3/TRBV12-4	many	TRBJ2-2	NA	12	CASSSPGGELFF	TGTGCCAGCAGTTCTCCCGGCGGGGAGCTGTTTTTT
TRBV5-1	NA	TRBJ2-1	TRBD2	16	CASSTGLAPSYNEQFF	TGCGCCAGCAGCACCGGACTAGCGCCGTCCTACAATGAGCAGTTCTTC
TRBV5-1	many	TRBJ2-3	TRBD1	14	CASSRTGSPDTQYF	TGCGCCAGCAGCCGGACAGGGTCCCCAGATACGCAGTATTTT
TRBV7-3	many	TRBJ1-1	NA	13	CASKRQIDTEAFF	TGTGCCAGCAAAAGGCAGATCGACACTGAAGCTTTCTTT